This T cell receptor beta chain was sequenced in a study of spatial heterogeneity in lung cancer. Study-level information: Sequenced were any available follow-up PBMC samples, which had been obtained a median of around 2 years after resection.

Every individual TCR cDNA molecule carried its own unique molecular identifier, which allowed correction of PCR and sequencing errors. Using its own MiXCR run on the 5' RACE reads, TCRdb lists one record per CDR3 protein. The data hold roughly 38,000 distinct CDR3 sequences, with 10% to 13% observed a single time. The table lists this clonotype with many counts. V shed 0 bases and J shed 11 bases, with 12 bases lying between them. Per germline, CDR1 SGHDT and CDR2 YYEEEE. This CDR3 has 13 amino acids. Time point given: blood at routine non-recurrence follow-up after resection. Sequencing used PBMCs, obtained at follow-up. This TCR came from a female donor with early-stage non-small cell lung cancer. The rearrangement links TRBV5-6 to TRBJ2-1; D unclear. CDR3 coding DNA: TGTGCCAGCAGCTTGGAGTCGGTCCCAAAGCAGTTCTTC. Encoded protein: CASSLESVPKQFF. Drawing the rest from reference TRBV5-6 and TRBJ2-1, the complete variable domain is DAGVTQSPTHLIKTRGQQVTLRCSPKSGHDTVSWYQQALGQGPQFIFQYYEEEERQRGNFPDRFSGHQFPNYSSELNVNALLLGDSALYLCASSLESVPKQFFGPGTRLTVL.